This TCR beta chain was recorded in a study of blood T cell repertoires in COVID-19. Study-wide background: Researchers got acute and convalescent COVID-19 samples from the United States, Italy and Spain. PBMCs, B-cell-depleted T cells, or T cells were the source of the cDNA or gDNA that made up the material.

The V gene lost 6 bases and the J gene lost 3 bases, with 9 bases spanning the gap. This CDR3 is 12 amino acids long. Germline V lookup: CDR1 MNHNY, CDR2 SVGAGI (reference sequence). Per the original data handling: Amplifying reference gene primers gave estimates of nucleated cell counts. TCRdb's copy holds only in-frame clones and misses some; the assay was immunoSEQ multiplex PCR. V and J calls and clone size are as listed in that table; D and trimming were resolved from the DNA. Of 75,000 to 95,000 clones in the sample, less than 85% were seen once. This rearrangement joins TRBV6-6 to TRBJ2-7, with D perhaps TRBD1 (6 bases). Sequenced sample: peripheral blood. This receptor was identified in an elderly woman with active or convalescent COVID-19. CDR3 loop: CASSGQLYEQYF. CDR3 coding DNA: TGTGCCAGCAGCGGACAGCTCTACGAGCAGTACTTC.